Each of the 25 T cell receptor beta chains below was sequenced from the same sample in a study of T cell responses to AZD1222 COVID-19 vaccine. Method: immunoSEQ multiplex PCR; TCRdb's copy keeps in-frame clones and lacks some. The table lists about 130,000 clones, approximately 92% of them singletons. Sequenced material: peripheral blood, taken 28 days after the second AZD1222 dose. Receptors originate from an adult who received the AZD1222 COVID-19 vaccine.

CDR3 sequence reads: CATREHRGLSEQYF. CDR3 nucleotides: TGTGCCACCAGGGAACACAGGGGGCTGAGCGAGCAGTACTTC. The J gene is TRBJ2-7, the V gene TRBV15; TRBD1 agrees at 9 bases. The junction had 9 bases not matched to a gene; V was cut back by 6 bases and J by 6 bases. The CDR3 has 14 amino acids. The germline gives CDR1 LNHNV, CDR2 YYDKDF (reference sequence).

V and J are TRBV29-1 and TRBJ1-1; 10 nucleotides match TRBD1. Trimming took 7 bases from V and 0 from J; bases not matched to a gene: 14. The CDR3 loop spans 17 amino acids. Looked up from germline, CDR1 is SQVTM and CDR2 is ANQGSEA. The CDR3 coding sequence is TGCAGCGCCTTAGGGACAGGGGTCGGAGCGGTGAACACTGAAGCTTTCTTT. Encoded protein: CSALGTGVGAVNTEAFF.

DNA of the CDR3: TGTGCCAGCAGCAATAGGAAAGACACTGAAGCTTTCTTT. As protein: CASSNRKDTEAFF. J is TRBJ1-1 and V is TRBV7-9; D not certain. Trimming removed 5 bases at V and 3 bases at J, with 10 bases between. There are 13 residues in the CDR3. Per germline, CDR1 SEHNR and CDR2 FQNEAQ (reference sequence).

This clone was seen a single time. This chain links TRBV4-2 with TRBJ1-4; D not certain. Germline loops: CDR1 LGHNA, CDR2 YNFKEQ. This CDR3 region has 14 residues. Trimming removed 3 bases from V and 3 bases from J, with 8 bases in between. The CDR3 loop is CASSQGGANEKLFF. CDR3 nucleotides: TGTGCCAGCAGCCAGGGCGGAGCTAATGAAAAACTGTTTTTT.

The chain carries TRBV11-2 and TRBJ1-4; D not certain. The germline V and J ends were trimmed by 1 base and 8 bases, with 14 bases remaining between them. Per germline, CDR1 SGHAT and CDR2 FQNNGV. The CDR3 contains 15 residues. The CDR3, as DNA: TGTGCCAGCAGCTTAGCGGTGGGGATTGGAGAAAAACTGTTTTTT. This gives the protein CASSLAVGIGEKLFF.

CDR3 amino acids: CASSLEDSSTDTQYF. Here the CDR3 DNA reads TGCGCCAGCAGCTTGGAGGACAGCTCCACAGATACGCAGTATTTT. The rearrangement uses TRBV5-1 and TRBJ2-3; maybe TRBD1 (6 bases). The CDR3 is made up of 15 amino acids. V lost 0 bases to trimming and J lost 2 bases, with 10 bases between them. Germline CDR1 and CDR2: SGHRS and YFSETQ.

This clone was picked up one time. V is TRBV30 and J is TRBJ1-2; D is uncertain. The CDR3 runs to 11 residues. Germline loops: CDR1 GTSNPN, CDR2 SVGIG (reference sequence). The V and J ends lost 3 bases and 6 bases respectively, with 8 bases between them. The CDR3 nucleotides are TGTGCCTGGAGGTCAGTGGATGGCTACACCTTC. As protein: CAWRSVDGYTF.

J is TRBJ1-6 and V is TRBV7-6; D is unresolved. V lost 5 bases and J 7 bases, leaving 12 bases between the germline ends. This CDR3 is 14 amino acids long. Germline V CDR1 and CDR2: SGHVS, FNYEAQ. DNA of the CDR3: TGTGCCAGCAGCCAAGACCCGGGCAATTCACCCCTCCACTTT. This codes for CASSQDPGNSPLHF.

This clone appeared a single time. The chain links TRBV7-2 to TRBJ1-5; D is unresolved. The CDR3 runs to 14 residues. The germline V gene encodes CDR1 SGHTA and CDR2 FQGNSA. The germline V and J ends were trimmed by 5 bases and 6 bases, with 14 bases remaining between them. CDR3 loop: CASSLSYNLQPQHF. The CDR3 nucleotides read TGTGCCAGCAGCCTAAGCTATAACCTTCAGCCCCAGCATTTT.

The chain carries TRBV5-1 and TRBJ2-7; D possibly corresponds to TRBD1 (6 bases). CDR1 is SGHRS and CDR2 is YFSETQ in the germline V gene. The V gene lost 3 bases and the J gene lost 3 bases, with 16 bases spanning the gap. The CDR3 contains 15 residues. CDR3 in DNA: TGCGCCAGCAGCTCTCCACCCGGGACAAGCTACGAGCAGTACTTC. Protein product: CASSSPPGTSYEQYF. Full variable domain (outside the CDR3, taken from reference TRBV5-1 and TRBJ2-7): KAGVTQTPRYLIKTRGQQVTLSCSPISGHRSVSWYQQTPGQGLQFLFEYFSETQRNKGNFPGRFSGRQFSNSRSEMNVSTLELGDSALYLCASSSPPGTSYEQYFGPGTRLTVT.

This clone was seen once. V and J are TRBV18 and TRBJ1-1; D unresolved. Per germline, CDR1 KGHSH and CDR2 LQKENI. The CDR3 totals 11 residues. The ends were cut back, 3 bases at V and 5 bases at J, with 4 bases in the middle. In nucleotides, the CDR3 is TGTGCCAGCTCACCGGGAACTGAAGCTTTCTTT. This gives the protein CASSPGTEAFF.

The V gene is TRBV3-1 (or the pseudogene TRBV3-2), the J gene TRBJ2-7, with D perhaps TRBD1 or TRBD2 (5 bases each). The CDR3 contains 17 residues. Trimming removed 4 bases at V and 2 bases at J, with 21 bases between. In germline, CDR1 is LGHDT, CDR2 YNNKEL (reference sequence). The CDR3 DNA sequence: TGTGCCAGCAGCCGTAAGGTCGGGGCAGGCTCTACCTACGAGCAGTACTTC. It is translated as CASSRKVGAGSTYEQYF.

The CDR3 here is CASSLRDSSRELFF. In DNA, the CDR3 is TGTGCCAGCAGCCTCAGGGATAGTTCTCGGGAGCTGTTTTTT. V gene TRBV9 combines with J gene TRBJ2-2, with a possible D match to TRBD1 (5 bases). V was shortened by 4 bases and J by 9 bases, with 16 bases between the two germline ends. Germline lookup yields CDR1 SGDLS and CDR2 YYNGEE. The CDR3 contains 14 residues.

This sequence joins TRBV30 and TRBJ1-4; D gene ambiguous. V gave up 1 base and J gave up 6 bases, with 6 bases separating them. In germline, CDR1 is GTSNPN, CDR2 SVGIG (reference sequence). CDR3 length: 12 amino acids. The CDR3: CAWSARDEKLFF. The CDR3 bases are TGTGCCTGGAGTGCCCGGGATGAAAAACTGTTTTTT.

The chain employs TRBV4-3 and TRBJ1-4, with a possible D match to TRBD1 (6 bases). The CDR3 runs to 16 residues. The germline V and J ends were trimmed by 1 base and 4 bases, with 13 bases remaining between them. Germline values: CDR1 LGHNA, CDR2 YSLEER. CDR3 residues: CASSQGTVGHNEKLFF. In DNA, the CDR3 is TGCGCCAGCAGCCAAGGGACAGTGGGACATAATGAAAAACTGTTTTTT.

The DNA for the CDR3 is TGTGCCAGCAGTGAAGGGGACAGACCCTACGAGCAGTACTTC. This translates into CASSEGDRPYEQYF. The J gene is TRBJ2-7, the V gene TRBV2; 7 bases are shared with TRBD1. Trimming removed 1 base from V and 2 bases from J; junction bases left unmatched: 2. The germline V gene encodes CDR1 SNHLY and CDR2 FYNNEI. CDR3 length equals 14 residues.

The gene calls are TRBV21-1 and TRBJ2-7. TRBV21-1 is noted as a pseudogene. CDR3 length equals 13 residues. The CDR3 DNA follows: TGTGCCAGCACCCTGTATTTCTCCGATGAGCAGTACTTC. Protein: CASTLYFSDEQYF.

J is TRBJ2-7 and V is TRBV20-1, with D possibly being TRBD1 (5 bases). The germline V and J ends were trimmed by 3 bases and 3 bases, with 12 bases remaining between them. In germline, CDR1 is DFQATT, CDR2 SNEGSKA (reference sequence). The CDR3 length is 13 residues. The CDR3 DNA is TGCAGTGCTAGTGGCGACAGAGGCTACGAGCAGTACTTC. Encoded protein: CSASGDRGYEQYF.

This chain links TRBV12-3 or TRBV12-4 with TRBJ2-7; 7 nucleotides match TRBD1. The CDR3 length is 13 residues. The V segment lost 3 bases and the J segment 3 bases; nucleotides outside the gene matches: 2. This CDR3 reads CASSFDRVYEQYF. The CDR3 DNA follows: TGTGCCAGCAGTTTTGACAGGGTCTACGAGCAGTACTTC.

This clone was seen a few times. The rearrangement joins TRBV5-1 to TRBJ1-4, with TRBD1 matching 9 bases. The CDR3 extends over 14 amino acids. Germline V gene lookup returns CDR1 SGHRS and CDR2 YFSETQ. V dropped 4 bases and J dropped 7; count of bases not matched to a gene: 5. The CDR3 bases are TGCGCCAGCAGCCAAGGACAGGGGCGTGAAAAACTGTTTTTT. Translated, it gives CASSQGQGREKLFF.

The chain combines TRBV3-1 (or the pseudogene TRBV3-2) with TRBJ2-2, with a possible D match to TRBD2 (5 bases). This CDR3 spans 17 amino acids. The V gene's germline CDR1 is LGHDT and CDR2 YNNKEL (reference sequence). V lost 6 bases and J 5 bases, leaving 22 bases between the germline ends. DNA of the CDR3: TGTGCCAGCAGACCCTCACACGGGGTGCAGAGGACCGGGGAGCTGTTTTTT. Encoded protein: CASRPSHGVQRTGELFF.

The rearrangement links TRBV6-5 to TRBJ2-7, with 9 bases identical to TRBD1. CDR3 length equals 14 residues. Unmatched junction bases numbered 3, after V lost 6 bases and J lost 0 bases. Germline CDR1 reads MNHEY; CDR2 reads SVGAGI. CDR3 in DNA: TGTGCCAGCAGCGCGACAGGGGGCTCCTACGAGCAGTACTTC. It translates to CASSATGGSYEQYF.

The rearrangement uses TRBV6-5 and TRBJ2-3; the match to TRBD2 covers 11 bases. The CDR3 length is 15 residues. V lost 5 bases and J lost 5; bases outside the gene matches: 6. CDR1 and CDR2 (germline): MNHEY, SVGAGI. The CDR3 DNA reads TGTGCCAGCAGTCCTAGCGGGGGGCCCCAAGATACGCAGTATTTT. It is translated as CASSPSGGPQDTQYF.

The chain joins TRBV6-4 to TRBJ2-1; D is possibly TRBD2 (6 bases). Trimming took off 6 bases at V and 5 bases at J, with 20 bases between the two ends. The CDR3 spans 16 residues. Germline V gene lookup returns CDR1 MRHNA and CDR2 SNTAGT. The CDR3 DNA sequence: TGTGCCAGCAGGGTTAATACGGGAGCGTTACACAATGAGCAGTTCTTC. This translates into CASRVNTGALHNEQFF.

This rearrangement joins TRBV6-2 or TRBV6-3 to TRBJ2-1; the D is unclear. The CDR3 totals 15 residues. Germline lookup yields CDR1 MNHEY and CDR2 SVGEGT. V was cut by 0 bases and J by 8 bases, with 14 bases left in between. The DNA for the CDR3 is TGTGCCAGCAGTTACTCCCCTGAGAATTCTTATGAGCAGTTCTTC. Translation gives CASSYSPENSYEQFF.